This TCR beta chain was obtained from a study of T cell responses to AZD1222 COVID-19 vaccine. On the study more broadly: Second-dose groups at about 4 or about 12 weeks were pooled.

Assay used: immunoSEQ multiplex PCR; TCRdb lists only in-frame clones, some missing. The data contain roughly 100,000 clones, roughly 88% of them seen just once; the ten biggest clones take up around 9%. Worth noting for this clone: Its target is not known.

The CDR3 consists of 14 residues. The V and J ends lost 3 bases and 4 bases, in that order; junction bases with no gene match: 2. CDR1 and CDR2 from the germline V gene are SGHVS and FQNEAQ. General observations from the study: Variant regions that are unmutated are reportedly the target of nearly half of spike-specific TCRs.

The starting material was peripheral blood, obtained on day 0 of AZD1222 vaccination. V gene TRBV7-8 combines with J gene TRBJ2-5; 10 bases agree with TRBD2. The sequence was obtained from an adult in good health. The CDR3 protein is CASSFRLAGETQYF. The CDR3, as DNA: TGTGCCAGCAGCTTCCGACTAGCGGGAGAGACCCAGTACTTC. The complete variable domain, with remaining parts taken from reference TRBV7-8 and TRBJ2-5, reads GAGVSQSPRYKVAKRGQDVALRCDPISGHVSLFWYQQALGQGPEFLTYFQNEAQLDKSGLPSDRFFAERPEGSVSTLKIQRTQQEDSAVYLCASSFRLAGETQYFGPGTRLLVL.